Below, 26 T cell receptor beta chains from the same sample are listed, as sequenced in a study of blood T cells in healthy people across ages. Together with a sample-barcoded 5' primer, a J-beta primer mix was included in a second PCR lasting roughly 6 to 12 cycles. TCRdb reprocessed the 5' RACE reads via MiXCR and lists one record per CDR3 protein. The sample lists 1.5 million or so distinct CDR3 sequences, approximately 42% seen once, with 6.5% to 10% in the top ten. Specimen: blood. These receptor sequences come from a woman aged 18 to 35 in good health.

The DNA of the CDR3 is TGCAGTGCTAGAGGGGTACTAATTGAGCAGTTCTTC. Its protein product is CSARGVLIEQFF. This chain uses TRBV20-1 with TRBJ2-1; D gene unclear. The CDR3 length is 12 residues. Germline lookup yields CDR1 DFQATT and CDR2 SNEGSKA (reference sequence). Trimming took 1 base from V and 9 from J, leaving 10 bases between them.

V and J are TRBV20-1 and TRBJ2-1; D may be TRBD1 or TRBD2 (7 bases each). V was pared by 3 bases and J by 10 bases, with 25 bases between. The CDR3 length is 16 residues. Germline V gene data show CDR1 as DFQATT and CDR2 as SNEGSKA (reference sequence). CDR3 nucleotides: TGCAGTGCTAGCCCCCAGGGGGGTATAAGGACTAGAGAGCAGTTCTTC. Residues: CSASPQGGIRTREQFF.

There are many counts of this clonotype. This rearrangement joins TRBV5-5 to TRBJ2-7, with 7 bases lining up with TRBD1. V lost 1 base and J lost 0; bases outside the gene matches: 1. CDR1 is SGHKS and CDR2 is YYEKEE in the germline V gene (reference sequence). The CDR3 covers 14 residues. DNA of the CDR3: TGTGCCAGCAGCTTGACAGGGGTCTCCTACGAGCAGTACTTC. Amino acid sequence: CASSLTGVSYEQYF. Supplemented by reference TRBV5-5 and TRBJ2-7, the full variable domain reads DAGVTQSPTHLIKTRGQQVTLRCSPISGHKSVSWYQQVLGQGPQFIFQYYEKEERGRGNFPDRFSARQFPNYSSELNVNALLLGDSALYLCASSLTGVSYEQYFGPGTRLTVT.

The chain links TRBV10-3 to TRBJ2-1; TRBD1 or TRBD2 may be the D gene (5 bases each). Trimming pared 10 bases from V and 3 bases from J, leaving 19 bases between. This CDR3 region has 15 residues. Germline V gives CDR1 ENHRY, CDR2 SYGVKD. Here the CDR3 DNA reads TGTGCCACCCGACCCGGGACCAAGGACTACAATGAGCAGTTCTTC. Translated: CATRPGTKDYNEQFF.

This clonotype has more than one count but fewer than ten. The V call is TRBV5-1, the J call TRBJ2-3; D call uncertain. Per the germline V gene, CDR1 is SGHRS and CDR2 is YFSETQ. Trimming pared 1 base from V and 2 bases from J, leaving 8 bases between. The CDR3 runs to 14 residues. The CDR3 here is CASSLSADTDTQYF. CDR3 in DNA: TGCGCCAGCAGCTTGAGTGCGGACACAGATACGCAGTATTTT.

CDR3 sequence reads: CASSSWMNTEAFF. In DNA, the CDR3 is TGTGCCAGCAGCTCCTGGATGAACACTGAAGCTTTCTTT. V is TRBV5-6 and J is TRBJ1-1; unclear D gene. CDR1 is SGHDT, CDR2 YYEEEE, per germline. The CDR3 is 13 residues long. Deletions cut 3 bases from V and 0 bases from J, with 6 bases between.

This chain uses TRBV5-5 with TRBJ2-3, with D perhaps given as TRBD1 or TRBD2 (5 bases each). This CDR3 contains 16 residues. Trimming took 2 bases from V and 2 from J, leaving 15 bases between them. Germline CDR1 is SGHKS and CDR2 is YYEKEE (reference sequence). The CDR3 nucleotides are TGTGCCAGCAGCTTTGCCCCATCCGGGACCACAGATACGCAGTATTTT. It specifies CASSFAPSGTTDTQYF.

This clonotype was detected a few times. The chain has TRBV28 and TRBJ2-1; 10 nucleotides align to TRBD1. The CDR3 covers 16 residues. J lost 9 bases, V lost 4 bases, and 12 bases had no gene match. In germline, CDR1 is MDHEN, CDR2 SYDVKM. The CDR3 protein is CASSSRLGTGVLEQFF. Written as DNA, the CDR3 is TGTGCCAGCAGTTCCCGCCTCGGGACAGGGGTCCTTGAGCAGTTCTTC.

This clonotype has only a few counts. V gene TRBV20-1 combines with J gene TRBJ2-1, with TRBD2 matching over 12 bases. This CDR3 comprises 16 residues. V shed 5 bases and J 2 bases; nucleotides not matched to a gene: 7. Germline CDR1 reads DFQATT; CDR2 reads SNEGSKA (reference sequence). CDR3 bases: TGCAGTGCTCGGCGGACTAGCGGGGACACCTACAATGAGCAGTTCTTC. This codes for CSARRTSGDTYNEQFF.

A few counts support this clonotype. The gene calls are TRBV7-2 and TRBJ1-6; D not resolved. Germline V gene sequence: CDR1 SGHTA, CDR2 FQGNSA. V lost 5 bases and J 5 bases, leaving 16 bases between the germline ends. The CDR3 length is 16 residues. DNA of the CDR3: TGTGCCAGCAGCCGGACCCCGTTAAGGCATAATTCACCCCTCCACTTT. Protein product: CASSRTPLRHNSPLHF.

There are many counts of this clonotype. The chain combines TRBV6-6 with TRBJ2-1; D not certain. V shed 8 bases and J shed 4 bases, with 12 bases lying between them. Germline lookup yields CDR1 MNHNY and CDR2 SVGAGI (reference sequence). CDR3 length equals 13 residues. CDR3 sequence (DNA): TGTGCCAGCGGTGTGACAATATACAATGAGCAGTTCTTC. Translation: CASGVTIYNEQFF.

The V gene is TRBV12-3 or TRBV12-4, the J gene TRBJ2-5; TRBD2 aligns across 10 bases. The CDR3 has 14 residues. V was pared by 6 bases and J by 4 bases, with 5 bases of the junction left unmatched. The CDR3 loop is CASRASGGPETQYF. In DNA form, the CDR3 reads TGTGCCAGCAGAGCTAGCGGGGGCCCAGAGACCCAGTACTTC.

Worth noting for this clonotype: This clone may be a read error of a much larger clone one base away. V gene TRBV29-1 combines with J gene TRBJ2-1; D is unclear. The CDR3 contains 11 residues. Germline V gives CDR1 SQVTM, CDR2 ANQGSEA. V lost 4 bases, J lost 6 bases, and 7 bases lay in between. For the CDR3, the DNA is TGCAGCGTTGGCCGTCTCAATGAGCAGTTCTTC. It yields the protein CSVGRLNEQFF.

This clonotype has more than one count but fewer than ten. The chain links TRBV29-1 to TRBJ2-1, with a possible D match to TRBD1 (5 bases). There are 12 residues in the CDR3. V lost 5 bases and J lost 1, with 6 bases in between. The V gene's germline CDR1 is SQVTM and CDR2 ANQGSEA. The chain's CDR3 is CSVRQSYNEQFF. In DNA, the CDR3 is TGCAGCGTTAGACAGTCCTACAATGAGCAGTTCTTC.

V gene TRBV27 combines with J gene TRBJ2-1; 11 bases are a match to TRBD2. The trim removed 6 bases at V and 7 bases at J, leaving 11 bases unmatched. The CDR3 spans 16 residues. Germline-derived CDR1 and CDR2 are MNHEY and SMNVEV (reference sequence). The CDR3 DNA sequence: TGTGCCAGCAGGGAATATACGGGACTAGCGGAAAATGAGCAGTTCTTC. It encodes CASREYTGLAENEQFF.

This clonotype was seen a handful of times. The rearrangement links TRBV27 to TRBJ2-1, with TRBD2 identical over 9 bases. The CDR3 spans 14 residues. From germline, CDR1 is MNHEY and CDR2 SMNVEV (reference sequence). V was clipped by 5 bases and J by 5 bases; unmatched bases: 4. This CDR3 reads CASSSGRLNNEQFF. CDR3 bases: TGTGCCAGCAGTAGCGGGAGGCTTAACAATGAGCAGTTCTTC.

The chain combines TRBV19 with TRBJ2-5; the D gene is possibly TRBD2 (6 bases). The CDR3 runs to 15 residues. The V and J ends lost 5 bases and 5 bases respectively, with 18 bases between them. Germline lookup yields CDR1 LNHDA and CDR2 SQIVND (reference sequence). For the CDR3, the DNA is TGTGCCAGTAGTCCCAAAGGGCTAGCGAGGGAGACCCAGTACTTC. Translating it yields CASSPKGLARETQYF.

A remark on this clonotype: The CDR3 does not end in the conserved phenylalanine or tryptophan, so this is likely a read error. The chain combines TRBV18 with TRBJ2-3, with D perhaps TRBD1 (5 bases). The germline V and J ends were trimmed by 8 bases and 9 bases, with 15 bases remaining between them. Germline loops: CDR1 KGHSH, CDR2 LQKENI. CDR3 length: 12 residues. CDR3 sequence (DNA): TGTGCCAGCGGACAAGCCCTGGGCACGCAGTATCTT. Translating it yields CASGQALGTQYL.

This clonotype was seen a few times. V and J are TRBV6-5 and TRBJ1-2; no definite D call. Germline lookup yields CDR1 MNHEY and CDR2 SVGAGI. V was shortened by 2 bases and J by 2 bases, with 9 bases between the two germline ends. The length of the CDR3 is 14 residues. The DNA of the CDR3 is TGTGCCAGCAGTTACAGGGCAGTCAACTATGGCTACACCTTC. It specifies CASSYRAVNYGYTF.

This clonotype was seen only once. This chain connects TRBV6-5 to TRBJ1-2; D may be TRBD1 (6 bases). Germline V gene lookup returns CDR1 MNHEY and CDR2 SVGAGI. Trimming stripped 3 bases from V and 6 bases from J, with 17 bases between. The CDR3 extends over 15 amino acids. The CDR3 loop reads CASSYSSGAIDGYTF. CDR3 DNA: TGTGCCAGCAGTTATTCGTCGGGGGCCATCGATGGCTACACCTTC.

The V gene is TRBV15, the J gene TRBJ2-1; no clear D. CDR1 is LNHNV, CDR2 YYDKDF, per germline (reference sequence). The CDR3 has 12 amino acids. V shed 0 bases and J shed 10 bases, with 7 bases lying between them. CDR3 nucleotide sequence: TGTGCCACCAGCAGAGAAGCTGGGGAGCAGTTCTTC. Encoded protein: CATSREAGEQFF.

This clonotype was recorded a few times. The V call is TRBV29-1, the J call TRBJ1-2; 8 nucleotides line up with TRBD1. This CDR3 contains 13 residues. The germline V gene has CDR1 SQVTM and CDR2 ANQGSEA. V gave up 4 bases and J gave up 8 bases; unmatched junction bases: 9. The CDR3 DNA follows: TGCAGCGTTGTCGGACAGGGCTCTTGGGGCTACACCTTC. It codes for CSVVGQGSWGYTF. Using reference TRBV29-1 and TRBJ1-2 for the parts outside the CDR3, the full variable domain is SAVISQKPSRDICQRGTSLTIQCQVDSQVTMMFWYRQQPGQSLTLIATANQGSEATYESGFVIDKFPISRPNLTFSTLTVSNMSPEDSSIYLCSVVGQGSWGYTFGSGTRLTVV.

V usage is TRBV30 and J usage is TRBJ2-3; 7 bases are a match to TRBD1. V dropped 7 bases and J dropped 3; count of bases not matched to a gene: 7. In germline, CDR1 is GTSNPN, CDR2 SVGIG (reference sequence). There are 13 residues in the CDR3. The CDR3 region is CAYDQQGTDTQYF. The CDR3 DNA is TGTGCCTACGACCAACAGGGGACAGATACGCAGTATTTT.

This chain joins TRBV9 and TRBJ2-5; tentatively, D is TRBD2 (6 bases). Trimming took 3 bases from V and 11 from J, leaving 23 bases between them. The CDR3 spans 15 residues. Germline CDR1 is SGDLS and CDR2 is YYNGEE. This CDR3 is CASSAVKELANEQYF. CDR3 sequence (DNA): TGTGCCAGCAGCGCAGTCAAGGAACTAGCAAATGAGCAGTACTTC.

The CDR3 loop reads CASSLEPGPGNEQYF. The CDR3, as DNA: TGTGCCAGCAGCTTAGAGCCCGGTCCCGGGAATGAGCAGTACTTC. This sequence joins TRBV7-8 and TRBJ2-5; maybe TRBD2 (5 bases). The germline CDR1 and CDR2 sequences are SGHVS and FQNEAQ. The CDR3 covers 15 residues. Deletions cut 1 base from V and 11 bases from J, with 20 bases between.

To note about this clonotype: The junction departs from germline at one end; a sequencing error may be responsible. V gene TRBV6-5 combines with J gene TRBJ1-1; D might be TRBD1 (6 bases). The CDR3 consists of 11 residues. Germline CDR1 reads MNHEY; CDR2 reads SVGAGI. CDR3 DNA sequence: TGTACCAGCAGCCAGGGGACAGAAGCTTTCTTT. The encoded protein is CTSSQGTEAFF.